The 29 T cell receptor beta chains below were found in one sample sequenced in a study of shared T cell receptors in the human thymus. Using immunoSEQ multiplex PCR, the repertoire was profiled, and TCRdb retains in-frame clones only, with some absent. This sample has approximately 730,000 clones, with 70% to 90% found just once. The data also belong to a second study, concerning human thymus T cells.

Sequencing was done on a sample of thymocytes. All receptors come from a girl less than two years old with a congenital heart defect.

This clone was seen a few times. The chain carries TRBV7-2 and TRBJ2-7; TRBD1 matches at 9 bases. After removal of 1 base from V and 1 base from J, the junction contained 8 bases not matched to a gene. The length of the CDR3 is 17 residues. Germline V gene lookup returns CDR1 SGHTA and CDR2 FQGNSA. Here the CDR3 reads CASSLVDSGQGSYEQYF. The CDR3, as DNA: TGTGCCAGCAGCTTAGTAGATTCGGGACAGGGATCCTACGAGCAGTACTTC.

The chain employs TRBV4-1 and TRBJ2-3; TRBD1 agrees at 7 bases. The V and J ends lost 4 bases and 1 base, in that order; junction bases with no gene match: 2. The CDR3 has 14 amino acids. Germline CDR1 MGHRA, CDR2 YSYEKL. The CDR3 loop is CASSPGQRTDTQYF. In nucleotides, the CDR3 is TGCGCCAGCAGCCCGGGACAGCGCACAGATACGCAGTATTTT.

In this sample, this clone turned up a few times. The V call is TRBV4-3, the J call TRBJ1-6; 7 bases are shared with TRBD1. Trimming cost V 2 bases and J 9 bases; bases outside gene matches: 4. The length of the CDR3 is 14 residues. Germline CDR1 and CDR2: LGHNA and YSLEER. The CDR3 here is CASSQNRGSSPLHF. CDR3 in DNA: TGCGCCAGCAGCCAAAACAGGGGTAGTTCACCCCTCCACTTT.

V is TRBV11-2 and J is TRBJ2-2; 12 bases match TRBD2. The CDR3 has 18 amino acids. Germline values: CDR1 SGHAT, CDR2 FQNNGV. The V segment lost 5 bases and the J segment 6 bases; nucleotides outside the gene matches: 13. In DNA form, the CDR3 reads TGTGCCAGCAGCCAGCACAGAGGACTAGCGGGGAGGTCCGGGGAGCTGTTTTTT. The encoded protein is CASSQHRGLAGRSGELFF.

The chain links TRBV4-3 to TRBJ1-1, with a tentative D call TRBD1 (6 bases). The V and J ends lost 1 base and 3 bases respectively, with 21 bases between them. CDR3 length: 18 amino acids. Germline-derived CDR1 and CDR2 are LGHNA and YSLEER. The CDR3 DNA is TGCGCCAGCAGCCAAGTTCGGAACACAGGGCCCCGTTACACTGAAGCTTTCTTT. Its translation is CASSQVRNTGPRYTEAFF.

The rearrangement joins TRBV30 to TRBJ1-1; D is perhaps TRBD1 (5 bases). The CDR3 runs 11 residues. CDR1 GTSNPN and CDR2 SVGIG come from the germline V gene (reference sequence). V was shortened by 2 bases and J by 10 bases, with 11 bases between the two germline ends. As DNA, the CDR3 is TGTGCCTGGAGTCTTGGGGCAGGAGCTTTCTTT. It codes for CAWSLGAGAFF. The full variable domain, with the rest looked up from reference TRBV30 and TRBJ1-1, is SQTIHQWPATLVQPVGSPLSLECTVEGTSNPNLYWYRQAAGRGLQLLFYSVGIGQISSEVPQNLSASRPQDRQFILSSKKLLLSDSGFYLCAWSLGAGAFFGQGTRLTVV.

This clone was picked up one time. The chain combines TRBV19 with TRBJ1-1; 10 positions match TRBD1. V lost 0 bases, J lost 5 bases, and 9 bases stayed unmatched. CDR1 is LNHDA and CDR2 is SQIVND in the germline V gene (reference sequence). This CDR3 is 17 amino acids long. The CDR3 nucleotides are TGTGCCAGTAGTATAGATGAAGTAGGACAGGGGGAGACTGAAGCTTTCTTT. As protein: CASSIDEVGQGETEAFF. The entire variable domain, with the rest obtained from reference TRBV19 and TRBJ1-1, is as follows: DGGITQSPKYLFRKEGQNVTLSCEQNLNHDAMYWYRQDPGQGLRLIYYSQIVNDFQKGDIAEGYSVSREKKESFPLTVTSAQKNPTAFYLCASSIDEVGQGETEAFFGQGTRLTVV.

The genes are TRBV5-1 and TRBJ2-5; TRBD2 is a possible D gene (5 bases). The end of the DNA fits TRBJ2-7 better, so the J call may be wrong. CDR1 is SGHRS and CDR2 is YFSETQ in the germline V gene. The CDR3 loop spans 15 amino acids. The CDR3 region is CASSLGTDRFYEQYF. CDR3 nucleotide sequence: TGCGCCAGCAGCTTGGGGACTGATAGATTCTACGAGCAGTACTTC.

The chain combines TRBV27 with TRBJ2-1; perhaps TRBD2 as D (6 bases). The V end lost 6 bases, the J end lost 6 bases, and 24 bases lay between the germline ends. The germline V gene encodes CDR1 MNHEY and CDR2 SMNVEV (reference sequence). The CDR3 spans 17 residues. The CDR3 DNA reads as TGTGCCAGCAGACCTAAACCCCTAGCGAGGGTAGGCAATGAGCAGTTCTTC. It is translated as CASRPKPLARVGNEQFF.

The rearrangement uses TRBV19 and TRBJ1-2; D gene unclear. The CDR3 extends over 16 amino acids. Germline-derived CDR1 and CDR2 are LNHDA and SQIVND (reference sequence). V shed 3 bases and J shed 4 bases, with 18 bases lying between them. The CDR3 sequence is CASSIRWSPESYGYTF. CDR3 nucleotides: TGTGCCAGTAGTATTCGGTGGTCTCCGGAGTCCTATGGCTACACCTTC.

This sequence joins TRBV28 and TRBJ1-1, with D possibly TRBD1 on 5 matching bases. In germline, CDR1 is MDHEN, CDR2 SYDVKM. The CDR3 covers 15 residues. V was clipped by 5 bases and J by 4 bases, with 17 bases between them. The CDR3 coding sequence is TGTGCCAGCAGTCCTGGGGCCCAAGAGAGCACTGAAGCTTTCTTT. Translation gives CASSPGAQESTEAFF.

The chain carries TRBV2 and TRBJ1-2; 9 nucleotides match TRBD1. The CDR3 consists of 14 residues. Germline values: CDR1 SNHLY, CDR2 FYNNEI. V lost 6 bases, J lost 4 bases, and 6 bases stayed unmatched. CDR3 in amino acids: CASSLQGAGYGYTF. DNA for the CDR3: TGTGCCAGCAGCCTACAGGGGGCGGGCTATGGCTACACCTTC.

The CDR3 sequence is CASSQDHRGRDTEAFF. CDR3 bases: TGTGCCAGCAGCCAAGATCATCGGGGGAGGGACACTGAAGCTTTCTTT. The gene calls are TRBV14 and TRBJ1-1; a possible D gene is TRBD1 (5 bases). Trimming took 0 bases from V and 3 from J, leaving 14 bases between them. The V gene's germline CDR1 is SGHDN and CDR2 FVKESK. This CDR3 comprises 16 residues.

This sequence joins TRBV27 and TRBJ2-7, with D possibly matching TRBD1 (6 bases). The germline V gene has CDR1 MNHEY and CDR2 SMNVEV (reference sequence). The CDR3 length is 12 residues. Trimming took 10 bases from V and 7 from J, leaving 17 bases between them. Written as DNA, the CDR3 is TGTGCCACAATCGACAGGTCCGGGGAGCAGTACTTC. Translating gives CATIDRSGEQYF.

The rearrangement links TRBV5-1 to TRBJ1-1, with D possibly matching TRBD1 (5 bases). There are 13 residues in the CDR3. The germline V gene has CDR1 SGHRS and CDR2 YFSETQ. V lost 3 bases and J 7 bases, leaving 13 bases between the germline ends. CDR3 DNA: TGCGCCAGCAGCTCCGACAGAGGCCTTGAAGCTTTCTTT. This translates into CASSSDRGLEAFF.

The rearrangement links TRBV9 to TRBJ1-4; 9 nucleotides line up with TRBD1. The V gene end was trimmed by 4 bases and the J gene end by 5 bases; junction bases not matched to a gene: 6. The CDR3 loop spans 15 amino acids. Germline values: CDR1 SGDLS, CDR2 YYNGEE. The CDR3 loop reads CASSPTGTGNEKLFF. The CDR3 region has the DNA TGTGCCAGCAGCCCCACCGGGACAGGGAATGAAAAACTGTTTTTT.

This chain uses TRBV27 with TRBJ2-1; D gene ambiguous. Germline loops: CDR1 MNHEY, CDR2 SMNVEV (reference sequence). Trimming cost V 8 bases and J 4 bases, with 6 bases left between them. The CDR3 loop spans 11 amino acids. CDR3 sequence reads: CASQEYNEQFF. The CDR3 region has the DNA TGTGCCAGCCAAGAGTACAATGAGCAGTTCTTC.

Worth noting for this clone: Compared with germline, one end of the junction differs, possibly owing to a read error. The rearrangement joins TRBV10-3 to TRBJ1-2, with 9 bases aligning to TRBD1. The CDR3 loop spans 17 amino acids. Germline V gene sequence: CDR1 ENHRY, CDR2 SYGVKD. CDR3 amino acids: CATSVPRRDREAYGYTF. The CDR3 nucleotides are TGTGCCACCAGTGTCCCGCGAAGGGACAGGGAAGCCTATGGCTACACCTTC.

The rearrangement links TRBV11-2 to TRBJ1-1; 9 bases map to TRBD1. There are 16 residues in the CDR3. The V segment lost 8 bases and the J segment 1 base; nucleotides outside the gene matches: 11. CDR1 and CDR2 from the germline V gene are SGHAT and FQNNGV. The CDR3 region is CASPGEQGARNTEAFF. The CDR3 DNA reads TGTGCCAGCCCAGGGGAACAGGGGGCCAGGAACACTGAAGCTTTCTTT.

This clone turned up a few times. The chain is built from TRBV6-6 and TRBJ2-7; 7 nucleotides match TRBD1. CDR3 size: 15 residues. Germline loops: CDR1 MNHNY, CDR2 SVGAGI (reference sequence). V lost 2 bases and J lost 4; bases outside the gene matches: 8. The CDR3 protein is CASSYPGQVSYEQYF. The CDR3 coding sequence is TGTGCCAGCAGTTACCCAGGACAGGTCTCTTACGAGCAGTACTTC.

The chain couples TRBV10-3 to TRBJ1-2; the match to TRBD1 covers 8 bases. This CDR3 has 12 residues. Germline values: CDR1 ENHRY, CDR2 SYGVKD. With V trimmed by 10 bases and J by 7 bases, 8 bases remained unmatched. CDR3 residues: CATLQGARGYTF. The CDR3 bases are TGTGCCACACTGCAGGGGGCGCGTGGCTACACCTTC.

The chain employs TRBV28 and TRBJ2-3; D is possibly TRBD1 (5 bases). The CDR3 consists of 14 residues. V lost 3 bases and J lost 4, with 11 bases in between. Germline assignment: CDR1 MDHEN and CDR2 SYDVKM. The CDR3 loop is CASSLRLGPDTQYF. DNA for the CDR3: TGTGCCAGCAGTTTGCGCCTGGGGCCAGATACGCAGTATTTT.

As DNA, the CDR3 is TGTGCCTCCTTAGAGATCCTGGCTAACTATGGCTACACCTTC. Translating gives CASLEILANYGYTF. V usage is TRBV5-8 and J usage is TRBJ1-2, with no clear D. The V gene's germline CDR1 is SGHTS and CDR2 YDEGEE. There are 14 residues in the CDR3. V was pared by 10 bases and J by 0 bases, with 16 bases between.

The J gene is TRBJ1-5, the V gene TRBV27; 10 bases match TRBD1. Losses at the gene ends were 6 bases for V and 3 bases for J; bases not matched to a gene: 8. Germline assignment: CDR1 MNHEY and CDR2 SMNVEV (reference sequence). CDR3 size: 16 residues. In DNA, the CDR3 is TGTGCCAGCAGGGGACAGGGGAAGGGACTCAATCAGCCCCAGCATTTT. This gives the protein CASRGQGKGLNQPQHF.

This clone was found a few times. J is TRBJ2-2 and V is TRBV7-8, with a weak D call TRBD1 (5 bases). The germline V gene has CDR1 SGHVS and CDR2 FQNEAQ. This CDR3 has 14 residues. Between the trimmed V and J ends, which lost 5 bases and 3 bases, there was a span of 10 bases. DNA of the CDR3: TGTGCCAGCAGCACCGACAGATACACCGGGGAGCTGTTTTTT. Its translation: CASSTDRYTGELFF.

This clone came up once. The V gene is TRBV6-5, the J gene TRBJ1-1; 7 bases agree with TRBD1. CDR1 MNHEY and CDR2 SVGAGI come from the germline V gene. J lost 0 bases, V lost 7 bases, and 5 bases had no gene match. The CDR3 is 14 residues long. CDR3 residues: CASTRGRMNTEAFF. CDR3 DNA: TGTGCCAGCACCAGGGGGAGGATGAACACTGAAGCTTTCTTT.

The chain joins TRBV5-6 to TRBJ1-1; TRBD1 agrees at 8 bases. The CDR3 is 13 residues long. Trimming removed 4 bases from V and 8 bases from J; junction bases left unmatched: 7. From germline, CDR1 is SGHDT and CDR2 YYEEEE. The CDR3 sequence: CASSGPTGVEAFF. DNA of the CDR3: TGTGCCAGCAGCGGCCCGACAGGGGTGGAAGCTTTCTTT.

In this sample, this clone turned up once. The chain combines TRBV29-1 with TRBJ2-7, with D tentatively TRBD1 (6 bases). The CDR3 is made up of 13 amino acids. V was pared by 6 bases and J by 2 bases, with 14 bases between. From germline, CDR1 is SQVTM and CDR2 ANQGSEA. CDR3 sequence reads: CSVTPRGTYEQYF. The CDR3 DNA follows: TGCAGCGTGACCCCGAGGGGGACCTACGAGCAGTACTTC.

V is TRBV6-5 and J is TRBJ1-2, with D hard to call. Per the germline V gene, CDR1 is MNHEY and CDR2 is SVGAGI. This CDR3 contains 13 residues. Trimming left V 6 bases short and J 4 bases short, with 12 bases between. CDR3 sequence reads: CASSRGAFYGYTF. The CDR3, as DNA: TGTGCCAGCAGCCGAGGAGCCTTCTATGGCTACACCTTC.